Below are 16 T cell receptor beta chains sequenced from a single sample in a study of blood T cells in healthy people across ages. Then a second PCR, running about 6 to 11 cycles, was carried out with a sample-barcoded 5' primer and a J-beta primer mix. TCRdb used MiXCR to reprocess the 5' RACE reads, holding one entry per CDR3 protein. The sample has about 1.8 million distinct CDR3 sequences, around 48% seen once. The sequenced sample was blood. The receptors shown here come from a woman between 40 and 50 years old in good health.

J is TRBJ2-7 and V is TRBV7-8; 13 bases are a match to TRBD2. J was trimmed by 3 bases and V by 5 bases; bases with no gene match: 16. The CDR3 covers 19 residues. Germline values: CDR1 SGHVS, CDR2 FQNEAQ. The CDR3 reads CASSRTTSGGVRLVYEQYF. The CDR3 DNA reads TGTGCCAGCAGCCGAACAACTAGCGGGGGGGTGCGATTGGTCTACGAGCAGTACTTC.

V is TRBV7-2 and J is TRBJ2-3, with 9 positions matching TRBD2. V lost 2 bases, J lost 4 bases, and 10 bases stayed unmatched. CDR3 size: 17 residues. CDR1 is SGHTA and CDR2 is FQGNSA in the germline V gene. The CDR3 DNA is TGTGCCAGCAGCTTAAAGGATAGCGGGGGAATCGCAGATACGCAGTATTTT. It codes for CASSLKDSGGIADTQYF. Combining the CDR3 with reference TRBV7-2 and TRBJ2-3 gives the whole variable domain GAGVSQSPSNKVTEKGKDVELRCDPISGHTALYWYRQSLGQGLEFLIYFQGNSAPDKSGLPSDRFSAERTGGSVSTLTIQRTQQEDSAVYLCASSLKDSGGIADTQYFGPGTRLTVL.

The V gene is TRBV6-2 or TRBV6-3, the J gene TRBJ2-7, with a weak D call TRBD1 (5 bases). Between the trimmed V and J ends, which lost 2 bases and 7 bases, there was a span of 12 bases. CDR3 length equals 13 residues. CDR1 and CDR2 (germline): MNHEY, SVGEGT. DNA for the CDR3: TGTGCCAGCAGTTACGGGGCCCTCCGGGAGCAGTACTTC. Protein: CASSYGALREQYF.

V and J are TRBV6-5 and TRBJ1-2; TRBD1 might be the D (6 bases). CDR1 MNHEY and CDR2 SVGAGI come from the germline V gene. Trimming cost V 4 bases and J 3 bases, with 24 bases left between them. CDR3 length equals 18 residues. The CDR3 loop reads CASSSLGPGAVGDYGYTF. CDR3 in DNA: TGTGCCAGCAGTTCATTGGGACCGGGGGCGGTCGGGGACTATGGCTACACCTTC.

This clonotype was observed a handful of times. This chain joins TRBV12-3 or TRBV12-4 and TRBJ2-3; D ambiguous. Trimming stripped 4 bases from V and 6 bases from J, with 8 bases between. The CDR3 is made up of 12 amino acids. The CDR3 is CASSSTEDTQYF. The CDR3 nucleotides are TGTGCCAGCAGTTCGACGGAGGATACGCAGTATTTT.

DNA for the CDR3: TGTGCCACCAGCAGAGTTAATCTAGCGGTCGCTTCACCCCTCCACTTT. This translates into CATSRVNLAVASPLHF. This rearrangement joins TRBV15 to TRBJ1-6; D gene unclear. Trimming shortened V by 1 base and J by 9 bases, and 16 bases separated the two germline ends. The CDR3 runs to 16 residues. Germline CDR1 reads LNHNV; CDR2 reads YYDKDF (reference sequence).

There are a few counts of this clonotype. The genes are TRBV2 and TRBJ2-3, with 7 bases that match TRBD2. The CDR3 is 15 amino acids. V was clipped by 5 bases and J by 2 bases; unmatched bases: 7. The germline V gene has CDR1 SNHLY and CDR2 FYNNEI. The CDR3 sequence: CASSSGLKNTDTQYF. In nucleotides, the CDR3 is TGTGCCAGCAGTTCGGGACTAAAAAACACAGATACGCAGTATTTT.

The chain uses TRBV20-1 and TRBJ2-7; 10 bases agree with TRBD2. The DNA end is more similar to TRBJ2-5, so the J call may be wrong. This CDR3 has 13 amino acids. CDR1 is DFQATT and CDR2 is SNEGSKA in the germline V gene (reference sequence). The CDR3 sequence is CSARTSGVGTQYF. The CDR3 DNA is TGCAGTGCTAGAACTAGCGGGGTGGGGACCCAGTACTTC.

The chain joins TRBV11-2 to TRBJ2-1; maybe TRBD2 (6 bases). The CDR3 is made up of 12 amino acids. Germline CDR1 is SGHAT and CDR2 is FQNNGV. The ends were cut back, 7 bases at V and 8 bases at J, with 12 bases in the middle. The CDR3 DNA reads TGTGCCAGCACGGCGGGGACCTATGAGCAGTTCTTC. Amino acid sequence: CASTAGTYEQFF.

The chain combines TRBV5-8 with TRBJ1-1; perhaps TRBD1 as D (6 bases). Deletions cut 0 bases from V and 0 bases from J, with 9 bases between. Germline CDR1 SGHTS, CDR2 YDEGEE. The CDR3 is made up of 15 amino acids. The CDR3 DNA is TGTGCCAGCAGCTTGGACGGACAGATGAACACTGAAGCTTTCTTT. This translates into CASSLDGQMNTEAFF. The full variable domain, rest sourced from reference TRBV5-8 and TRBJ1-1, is EAGVTQSPTHLIKTRGQQATLRCSPISGHTSVYWYQQALGLGLQFLLWYDEGEERNRGNFPPRFSGRQFPNYSSELNVNALELEDSALYLCASSLDGQMNTEAFFGQGTRLTVV.

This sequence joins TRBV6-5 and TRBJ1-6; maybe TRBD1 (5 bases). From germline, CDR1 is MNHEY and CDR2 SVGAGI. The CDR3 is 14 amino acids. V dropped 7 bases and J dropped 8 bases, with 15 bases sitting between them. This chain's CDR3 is CASKPGLGDSPLHF. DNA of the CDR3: TGTGCCAGCAAGCCAGGGTTAGGCGATTCACCCCTCCACTTT.

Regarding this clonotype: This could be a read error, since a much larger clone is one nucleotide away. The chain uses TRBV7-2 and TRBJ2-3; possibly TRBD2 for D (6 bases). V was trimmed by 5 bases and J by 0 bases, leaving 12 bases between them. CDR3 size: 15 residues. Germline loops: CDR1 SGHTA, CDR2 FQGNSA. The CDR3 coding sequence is TGTGCCAGCAGCGGAGGGGCTTCTAGCACAGATACGCAGTATTTT. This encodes CASSGGASSTDTQYF.

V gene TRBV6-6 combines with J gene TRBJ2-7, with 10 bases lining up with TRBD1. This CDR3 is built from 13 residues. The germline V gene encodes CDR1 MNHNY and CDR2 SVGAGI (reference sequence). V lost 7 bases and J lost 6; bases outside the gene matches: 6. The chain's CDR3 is CASKDRGFFEQYF. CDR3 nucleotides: TGTGCCAGCAAGGACAGGGGGTTCTTCGAGCAGTACTTC.

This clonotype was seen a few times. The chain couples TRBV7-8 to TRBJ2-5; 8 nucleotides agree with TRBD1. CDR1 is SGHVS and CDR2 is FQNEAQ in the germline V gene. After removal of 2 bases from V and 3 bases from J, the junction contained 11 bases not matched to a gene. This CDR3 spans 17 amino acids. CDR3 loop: CASSLYGQGAKEETQYF. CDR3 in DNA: TGTGCCAGCAGCTTATACGGGCAGGGGGCCAAGGAAGAGACCCAGTACTTC.

The CDR3: CASSLRQSLAKNIQYF. The CDR3 DNA reads as TGTGCCAGCAGCCTCCGACAGAGCTTAGCCAAAAACATTCAGTACTTC. The chain recombines TRBV5-6 with TRBJ2-7; the D gene is possibly TRBD1 (5 bases). The J call may be incorrect, as the DNA end agrees better with TRBJ2-4. Germline assignment: CDR1 SGHDT and CDR2 YYEEEE. The CDR3 runs 16 residues.

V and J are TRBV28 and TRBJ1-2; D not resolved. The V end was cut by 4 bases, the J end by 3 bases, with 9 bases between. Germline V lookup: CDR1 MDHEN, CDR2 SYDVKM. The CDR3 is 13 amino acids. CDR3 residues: CASSSTEYYGYTF. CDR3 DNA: TGTGCCAGCAGTTCCACAGAATACTATGGCTACACCTTC.